These T cell receptor beta chains were read from a single sample in a study of blood T cell repertoires in COVID-19. The data were produced by immunoSEQ multiplex PCR, yet TCRdb's version contains in-frame clones alone and is incomplete. The sample holds 150,000 to 200,000 clones, 60% to 85% seen once. The sequencing input was peripheral blood. The receptors were sampled from a man between 60 and 70 years old with acute or convalescent COVID-19. The CDR3 runs from the conserved cysteine through the conserved F or W. A D gene is named only where the DNA matches it firmly. Clone size is shown for a subset of rows, as once, few, many or a class of expanded clone.

J gene: TRBJ2-5; clone size: NA; V gene: TRBV5-1; D gene: NA; CDR3 DNA: TGCGCCAGCAGCCCTTCTGGCGGAACCAAACAAGAGACCCAGTACTTC; CDR3 protein: CASSPSGGTKQETQYF
J gene: TRBJ2-3; clone size: once; V gene: TRBV19; D gene: TRBD2; CDR3 DNA: TGTGCCAGTACGATCGGGAGGACGGCAGATACGCAGTATTTT; CDR3 protein: CASTIGRTADTQYF
J gene: TRBJ1-1; clone size: NA; V gene: TRBV30; D gene: NA; CDR3 DNA: TGTGCCTGGAGTGTAGGGAGGAGGGCTTTCTTT; CDR3 protein: CAWSVGRRAFF
J gene: TRBJ1-2; clone size: NA; V gene: TRBV6-2/TRBV6-3; D gene: NA; CDR3 DNA: TGTGCCAGCAGTTACGTATCCTCTGGCTACACCTTC; CDR3 protein: CASSYVSSGYTF
J gene: TRBJ2-6; clone size: NA; V gene: TRBV7-3; D gene: TRBD2; CDR3 DNA: TGTGCCAGCAGCCCAACCGGGACTACTCGCTCTGGGGCCAACGTCCTGACTTTC; CDR3 protein: CASSPTGTTRSGANVLTF
J gene: TRBJ1-2; clone size: NA; V gene: TRBV10-3; D gene: NA; CDR3 DNA: TGTGCCATCAGTCGACAAAACTATGGCTACACCTTC; CDR3 protein: CAISRQNYGYTF
J gene: TRBJ1-2; clone size: NA; V gene: TRBV11-2; D gene: TRBD1; CDR3 DNA: TGTGCCAGCAGCTTAAGGGTCAGGGGGCTCGGTGGCTACACCTTC; CDR3 protein: CASSLRVRGLGGYTF
J gene: TRBJ2-5; clone size: NA; V gene: TRBV5-1; D gene: TRBD1; CDR3 DNA: TGCGCCAGCAGCCCACAGGGGGCAAGGGAAGAGACCCAGTACTTC; CDR3 protein: CASSPQGAREETQYF
J gene: TRBJ2-2; clone size: few; V gene: TRBV5-4; D gene: TRBD1; CDR3 DNA: TGTGCCAGCAGCGGAGGACAGGGCCCTTCTCCTGGCGGGGAGCTGTTTTTT; CDR3 protein: CASSGGQGPSPGGELFF
J gene: TRBJ2-2; clone size: few; V gene: TRBV7-9; D gene: NA; CDR3 DNA: TGTGCCAGCAGCTTAGAAAGCCTGAACACCGGGGAGCTGTTTTTT; CDR3 protein: CASSLESLNTGELFF
J gene: TRBJ1-1; clone size: NA; V gene: TRBV19; D gene: NA; CDR3 DNA: TGTGCCAGTAGTAGTCCTTACATGAACACTGAAGCTTTCTTT; CDR3 protein: CASSSPYMNTEAFF
J gene: TRBJ1-2; clone size: many; V gene: TRBV6-5; D gene: TRBD1; CDR3 DNA: TGTGCCAGCAGTTATCAGGGGGGAAGTGGTGGCTACACCTTC; CDR3 protein: CASSYQGGSGGYTF
J gene: TRBJ1-2; clone size: NA; V gene: TRBV5-6; D gene: NA; CDR3 DNA: TGTGCCAGCAGTCCCAGAACTAACTATGGCTACACCTTC; CDR3 protein: CASSPRTNYGYTF
J gene: TRBJ2-5; clone size: NA; V gene: TRBV7-2; D gene: TRBD2; CDR3 DNA: TGTGCCAGCAGTTTAAGCGGGGCGGTAGAGACCCAGTACTTC; CDR3 protein: CASSLSGAVETQYF
J gene: TRBJ2-6; clone size: NA; V gene: TRBV29-1; D gene: NA; CDR3 DNA: TGCAGCGTTGGACTTTTTCCGAGCTCTGGGGCCAACGTCCTGACTTTC; CDR3 protein: CSVGLFPSSGANVLTF
J gene: TRBJ1-6; clone size: few; V gene: TRBV4-2; D gene: NA; CDR3 DNA: TGTGCCAGCAGCCAAGCTGCGGGGGCGGATTCACCCCTCCACTTT; CDR3 protein: CASSQAAGADSPLHF
J gene: TRBJ1-1; clone size: NA; V gene: TRBV29-1; D gene: TRBD1; CDR3 DNA: TGCAGCGTTGGGACAGGGGGTTACACTGAAGCTTTCTTT; CDR3 protein: CSVGTGGYTEAFF
J gene: TRBJ1-2; clone size: NA; V gene: TRBV3-1/TRBV3-2; D gene: NA; CDR3 DNA: TGTGCCAGCAGCCAAGGACGAGGAAGAGTTCCTAACTATGGCTACACCTTC; CDR3 protein: CASSQGRGRVPNYGYTF
J gene: TRBJ2-5; clone size: few; V gene: TRBV5-1; D gene: TRBD1; CDR3 DNA: TGCGCCAGCAGCTGGGGGTTCATAGGACAGGGGCGAGAGACCCAGTACTTC; CDR3 protein: CASSWGFIGQGRETQYF
J gene: TRBJ1-6; clone size: NA; V gene: TRBV11-2; D gene: TRBD1; CDR3 DNA: TGTGCCAGCAGCTCCCCGGGACAGGGAGGGTCACCCCTCCACTTT; CDR3 protein: CASSSPGQGGSPLHF
J gene: TRBJ2-1; clone size: NA; V gene: TRBV2; D gene: TRBD1; CDR3 DNA: TGTGCCAGCAGTGTGGGGACAGGGGGTGGGAATGAGCAGTTCTTC; CDR3 protein: CASSVGTGGGNEQFF
J gene: TRBJ2-7; clone size: NA; V gene: TRBV29-1; D gene: TRBD1; CDR3 DNA: TGCAGCGCCGAGGGGGCAGGGGGCTCCTACGAGCAGTACTTC; CDR3 protein: CSAEGAGGSYEQYF
J gene: TRBJ2-5; clone size: NA; V gene: TRBV12-5; D gene: NA; CDR3 DNA: TGTGCTAGTGGTTTGGGGACTTTCTCTGAGACCCAGTACTTC; CDR3 protein: CASGLGTFSETQYF
J gene: TRBJ2-6; clone size: NA; V gene: TRBV6-5; D gene: NA; CDR3 DNA: TGTGCCAGCAGAACACAGGGTTCTGGGGCCAACGTCCTGACTTTC; CDR3 protein: CASRTQGSGANVLTF
J gene: TRBJ2-7; clone size: NA; V gene: TRBV9; D gene: TRBD2; CDR3 DNA: TGTGCCAGCAGCGCCGGGACTAGCGGCTCCTACGAGCAGTACTTC; CDR3 protein: CASSAGTSGSYEQYF
J gene: TRBJ2-7; clone size: NA; V gene: TRBV4-1; D gene: TRBD1; CDR3 DNA: TGCGCCAGCAGCCCACAGGGGAGCTCCTACGAGCAGTACTTC; CDR3 protein: CASSPQGSSYEQYF
J gene: TRBJ1-4; clone size: once; V gene: TRBV5-4; D gene: NA; CDR3 DNA: TGTGCCAGCAGGTCAGATGAAAAACTGTTTTTT; CDR3 protein: CASRSDEKLFF
J gene: TRBJ2-1; clone size: NA; V gene: TRBV27; D gene: NA; CDR3 DNA: TGTGCCAGCAGTGAGGTCGCGAGCGATGAGCAGTTCTTC; CDR3 protein: CASSEVASDEQFF
J gene: TRBJ2-5; clone size: few; V gene: TRBV7-2; D gene: TRBD2; CDR3 DNA: TGTGCCAGCAGCCTGGGGAGGGATGCTCGGAGGACCCAGTACTTC; CDR3 protein: CASSLGRDARRTQYF
J gene: TRBJ1-5; clone size: many; V gene: TRBV30; D gene: NA; CDR3 DNA: TGTGCCTGGGCCCCTGGGGGGAATCAGCCCCAGCATTTT; CDR3 protein: CAWAPGGNQPQHF
J gene: TRBJ2-1; clone size: NA; V gene: TRBV2; D gene: TRBD2; CDR3 DNA: TGTGCCAGCAGTGATTCTAGCGGTTACAATGAGCAGTTCTTC; CDR3 protein: CASSDSSGYNEQFF
J gene: TRBJ1-2; clone size: NA; V gene: TRBV24-1; D gene: TRBD1; CDR3 DNA: TGTGCCACCAGTGATCCACAGGGGGCGCGTCAAGGCTACACCTTC; CDR3 protein: CATSDPQGARQGYTF
J gene: TRBJ1-5; clone size: NA; V gene: TRBV3-1/TRBV3-2; D gene: NA; CDR3 DNA: TGTGCCAGCAGCCAAGGAGGTGCCAGCAATCAGCCCCAGCATTTT; CDR3 protein: CASSQGGASNQPQHF
J gene: TRBJ1-3; clone size: NA; V gene: TRBV7-2; D gene: TRBD1; CDR3 DNA: TGTGCCAGCAGCTTAATCCGGGACAGGGTGGGCGGAAACACCATATATTTT; CDR3 protein: CASSLIRDRVGGNTIYF
J gene: TRBJ2-7; clone size: once; V gene: TRBV29-1; D gene: NA; CDR3 DNA: TGCAGCGTTGACGGGTTTCAGGGGAGAGTCGAGCAGTACTTC; CDR3 protein: CSVDGFQGRVEQYF
J gene: TRBJ2-7; clone size: NA; V gene: TRBV29-1; D gene: TRBD1; CDR3 DNA: TGCAGCGTCGAGGACAGGGGGCGCGAGCAGTACTTC; CDR3 protein: CSVEDRGREQYF
J gene: TRBJ1-2; clone size: NA; V gene: TRBV7-2; D gene: NA; CDR3 DNA: TGTGCCAGCAGCTTAGGTCTGAGGCCATATGGCTACACCTTC; CDR3 protein: CASSLGLRPYGYTF
J gene: TRBJ1-6; clone size: NA; V gene: TRBV7-9; D gene: NA; CDR3 DNA: TGTGCCAGCAGCTTAGAGGGGTTGTATAATTCACCCCTCCACTTT; CDR3 protein: CASSLEGLYNSPLHF
J gene: TRBJ2-5; clone size: NA; V gene: TRBV9; D gene: NA; CDR3 DNA: TGTGCCAGCAGCCTCTCCCCTCTTGGGGGGTACCAAGAGACCCAGTACTTC; CDR3 protein: CASSLSPLGGYQETQYF
J gene: TRBJ1-1; clone size: NA; V gene: TRBV19; D gene: NA; CDR3 DNA: TGTGCCAGTAGTATGGGGGGGACCTACACTGAAGCTTTCTTT; CDR3 protein: CASSMGGTYTEAFF
J gene: TRBJ2-7; clone size: few; V gene: TRBV7-9; D gene: TRBD1; CDR3 DNA: TGTGCCAGCAGCTTATCCGCCGGGACAGCTTCCTACGAGCAGTACTTC; CDR3 protein: CASSLSAGTASYEQYF
J gene: TRBJ2-1; clone size: NA; V gene: TRBV11-2; D gene: NA; CDR3 DNA: TGTGCCAGCAGCTTAGGGGCGGGGACCCTCGGGGATGAGCAGTTCTTC; CDR3 protein: CASSLGAGTLGDEQFF
J gene: TRBJ2-1; clone size: NA; V gene: TRBV19; D gene: TRBD2; CDR3 DNA: TGTGCCAGTACACCGACTAGCGGGGGTGACAATGAGCAGTTCTTC; CDR3 protein: CASTPTSGGDNEQFF
J gene: TRBJ2-2; clone size: NA; V gene: TRBV10-2; D gene: NA; CDR3 DNA: TGCGCCACCCTCGAAACCCTAAGAAGGGAGCTGTTTTTT; CDR3 protein: CATLETLRRELFF
J gene: TRBJ1-2; clone size: NA; V gene: TRBV19; D gene: NA; CDR3 DNA: TGTGCCAGTAGTATGATGGGGGGAAGCTATGGCTACACCTTC; CDR3 protein: CASSMMGGSYGYTF